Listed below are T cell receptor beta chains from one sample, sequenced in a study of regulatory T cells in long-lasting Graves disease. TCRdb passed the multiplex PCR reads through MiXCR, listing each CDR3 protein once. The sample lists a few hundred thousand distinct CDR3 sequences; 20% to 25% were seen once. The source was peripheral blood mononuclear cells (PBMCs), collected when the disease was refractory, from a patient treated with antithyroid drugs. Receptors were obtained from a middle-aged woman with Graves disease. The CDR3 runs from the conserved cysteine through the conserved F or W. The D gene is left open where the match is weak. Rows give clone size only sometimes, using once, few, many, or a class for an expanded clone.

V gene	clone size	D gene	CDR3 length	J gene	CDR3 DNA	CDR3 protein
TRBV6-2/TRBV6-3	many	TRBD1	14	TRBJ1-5	TGTGCCAGCAGTTTCGACAGGGCCGGTCAGCCCCAGCATTTT	CASSFDRAGQPQHF
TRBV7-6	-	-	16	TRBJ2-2	TGTGCCAGCAGCTTAAAACTAGCACCGGGCACCGGGGAGCTGTTTTTT	CASSLKLAPGTGELFF
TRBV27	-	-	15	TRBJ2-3	TGTGCCAGCAGCCCCGGGCAACGCACCACAGATACGCAGTATTTT	CASSPGQRTTDTQYF
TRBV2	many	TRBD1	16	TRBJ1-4	TGTGCCAGCAGTCAGCGAGGGGGCGCGACTAATGAAAAACTGTTTTTT	CASSQRGGATNEKLFF
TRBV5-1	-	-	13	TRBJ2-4	TGCGCCAGCAGCTTCCGGGACACAACTATTCAGTACTTC	CASSFRDTTIQYF
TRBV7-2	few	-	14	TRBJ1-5	TGTGCCAGCAGCTTACGACGGTACAATCAGCCCCAGCATTTT	CASSLRRYNQPQHF
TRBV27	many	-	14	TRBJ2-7	TGTGCCAGCAGTCCCGCGGGACCGACCTACGAGCAGTACTTC	CASSPAGPTYEQYF
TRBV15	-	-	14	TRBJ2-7	TGTGCCACCAGCATAACTTCCAGCTCCTACGAGCAGTACTTC	CATSITSSSYEQYF
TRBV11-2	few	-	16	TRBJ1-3	TGTGCCAGCAGCCAGATCCGCAGGGAGGGTGGAAACACCATATATTTT	CASSQIRREGGNTIYF
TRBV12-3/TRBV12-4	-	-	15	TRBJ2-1	TGTGCCAGCAGTCAACTAGCAGCAGTCTTGGGTGAGCAGTTCTTC	CASSQLAAVLGEQFF
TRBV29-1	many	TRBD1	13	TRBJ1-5	TGCAGCGTAATCGACAGGGGGATACAGCCCCAGCATTTT	CSVIDRGIQPQHF
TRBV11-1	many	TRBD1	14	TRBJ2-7	TGTGCCAGCAGCCAGGACAGGGGATTCTACGAGCAGTACTTC	CASSQDRGFYEQYF
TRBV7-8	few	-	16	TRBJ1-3	TGTGCCAGCAGCCCTAAGACAGTTCTTTCTGGAAACACCATATATTTT	CASSPKTVLSGNTIYF
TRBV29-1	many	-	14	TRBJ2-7	TGCAGCGTTGGACCGGTCGGCCGAGGTTACGAGCAGTACTTC	CSVGPVGRGYEQYF
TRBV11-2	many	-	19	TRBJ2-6	TGTGCCAGCAGCGGCAAAAAACAAGGGAGAGACTCTGGGGCCAACGTCCTGACTTTC	CASSGKKQGRDSGANVLTF
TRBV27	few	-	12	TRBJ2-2	TGTGCCAGCAAACAAGGGCCCGGGGAGCTGTTTTTT	CASKQGPGELFF
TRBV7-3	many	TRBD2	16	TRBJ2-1	TGTGCCAGCAGCCCGCAAGCGGGGGTCACCTACAATGAGCAGTTCTTC	CASSPQAGVTYNEQFF
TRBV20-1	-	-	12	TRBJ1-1	TGCAGTGCTAGAGGAGGTGACACTGAAGCTTTCTTT	CSARGGDTEAFF
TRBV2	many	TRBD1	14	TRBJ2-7	TGTGCCAGCAGCCCGACAGGGAAGTCCTACGAGCAGTACTTC	CASSPTGKSYEQYF